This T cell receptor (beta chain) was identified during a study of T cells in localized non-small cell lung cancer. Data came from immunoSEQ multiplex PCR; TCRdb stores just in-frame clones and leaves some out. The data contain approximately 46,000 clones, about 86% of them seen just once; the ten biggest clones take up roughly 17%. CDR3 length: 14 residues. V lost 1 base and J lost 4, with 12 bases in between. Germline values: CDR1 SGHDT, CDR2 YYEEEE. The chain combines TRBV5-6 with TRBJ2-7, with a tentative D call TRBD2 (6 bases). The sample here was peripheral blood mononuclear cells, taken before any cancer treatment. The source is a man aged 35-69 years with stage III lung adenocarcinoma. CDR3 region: CASSLITSSYEQYF. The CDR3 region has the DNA TGTGCCAGCAGCTTGATCACTAGCAGTTACGAGCAGTACTTC.